These 30 T cell receptor beta chains came from one sample sequenced in a study of molecular identifiers for immune sequencing clone quantification. TCRdb analysed the PCR reads with MiXCR anew, one entry per CDR3 protein. The sample lists approximately 550,000 distinct CDR3 sequences; about 20% were seen once. Sequencing input: naive CD8+ T cells from blood, with Jurkat cell RNA spiked in. Subset indicated: FACS-sorted CD8+CD4-CCR7+CD45RA+ naive T cells. The receptor source for this set is a human donor in good health. Some libraries in this study had Jurkat cell RNA spiked in.

This clonotype was seen a single time. Relative to the germline gene, one junction end is altered; a read error may explain this. V gene TRBV13 combines with J gene TRBJ2-3; the match to TRBD2 covers 11 bases. This CDR3 region has 16 residues. The germline V gene encodes CDR1 PRHDT and CDR2 FYEKMQ (reference sequence). CDR3 sequence reads: CASSPPSGGTVDTQYF. The CDR3 DNA sequence: TGCGCCAGCAGCCCGCCTAGCGGGGGGACCGTGGATACGCAGTATTTT.

This clonotype has just a few counts. The V and J genes are TRBV20-1 and TRBJ2-3, with TRBD2 matching over 9 bases. CDR1 and CDR2 from the germline V gene are DFQATT and SNEGSKA (reference sequence). The J segment lost 5 bases and the V segment lost 5 bases, leaving 14 bases of the junction unmatched. The CDR3 loop spans 16 amino acids. The CDR3 coding sequence is TGCAGTGCTCATAGAGGGGCGGGAGGGCCAGTAGATACGCAGTATTTT. Residues: CSAHRGAGGPVDTQYF.

This clonotype was counted once. It may be a read error: a sequence one base away is much more abundant. V and J are TRBV29-1 and TRBJ2-5; no clear D gene. CDR3 length: 12 residues. Germline V lookup: CDR1 SQVTM, CDR2 ANQGSEA. CDR3 sequence: CGVSDGQETQYF. For the CDR3, the DNA is TGCGGCGTCAGCGACGGGCAAGAGACCCAGTACTTC.

Many counts were recorded for this clonotype. The chain joins TRBV27 to TRBJ2-7; 13 bases align to TRBD2. The V gene end was trimmed by 0 bases and the J gene end by 2 bases; junction bases not matched to a gene: 1. The CDR3 is 16 amino acids. Germline assignment: CDR1 MNHEY and CDR2 SMNVEV (reference sequence). The CDR3 bases are TGTGCCAGCAGTTTATCACTAGCGGGGGGGCCCTACGAGCAGTACTTC. It is translated as CASSLSLAGGPYEQYF.

This clonotype was observed at least ten times. The V call is TRBV20-1, the J call TRBJ2-3; the match to TRBD2 covers 15 bases. The junction had 7 bases not matched to a gene; V was cut back by 6 bases and J by 6 bases. Germline values: CDR1 DFQATT, CDR2 SNEGSKA (reference sequence). The CDR3 extends over 15 amino acids. CDR3 sequence: CSAGTSGGPTDTQYF. In nucleotides, the CDR3 is TGCAGTGCGGGGACTAGCGGGGGGCCTACGGATACGCAGTATTTT.

This clonotype occurred once. This chain links TRBV30 with TRBJ2-7; no clear D. Trimming took 0 bases from V and 6 from J, leaving 15 bases between them. The CDR3 is 14 residues long. Germline values: CDR1 GTSNPN, CDR2 SVGIG (reference sequence). The CDR3 region has the DNA TGTGCCTGGAGTGTGCTGGGCCGTCTCCCCGAGCAGTACTTC. Protein sequence: CAWSVLGRLPEQYF. Using reference TRBV30 and TRBJ2-7 for the parts outside the CDR3, the full variable domain is SQTIHQWPATLVQPVGSPLSLECTVEGTSNPNLYWYRQAAGRGLQLLFYSVGIGQISSEVPQNLSASRPQDRQFILSSKKLLLSDSGFYLCAWSVLGRLPEQYFGPGTRLTVT.

This clonotype was picked up a small number of times. Given a much more abundant clone one base away, this may be a read error. This chain links TRBV12-3 or TRBV12-4 with TRBJ2-7, with D tentatively TRBD1 or TRBD2 (5 bases each). V lost 3 bases, J lost 9 bases, and 15 bases lay in between. CDR3 length equals 13 residues. CDR3 sequence (DNA): TGTGCCAGCAGTTTCCCCGGGGCGAAGGTGCAGTACTTC. This encodes CASSFPGAKVQYF.

This chain connects TRBV27 to TRBJ1-2, with D hard to call. CDR1 is MNHEY and CDR2 is SMNVEV in the germline V gene (reference sequence). Trimming left V 2 bases short and J 4 bases short, with 11 bases between. The CDR3 runs 14 residues. Here the CDR3 reads CASSLGGISYGYTF. The CDR3 coding sequence is TGTGCCAGCAGTTTAGGAGGGATTAGCTATGGCTACACCTTC.

A note on this clonotype: One end of the junction does not line up with germline, which may come from a read error. J is TRBJ2-6 and V is TRBV6-5, with D maybe TRBD1 (5 bases). Germline lookup yields CDR1 MNHEY and CDR2 SVGAGI. The CDR3 has 16 residues. The CDR3, as DNA: TGTGCCAGCAGTTACGAGACGCACTATGGGGCCCACGTCCTGACTTTC. It codes for CASSYETHYGAHVLTF.

V is TRBV4-3 and J is TRBJ2-7, with TRBD1 matching 9 bases. V shed 2 bases and J 4 bases; nucleotides not matched to a gene: 6. The V gene's germline CDR1 is LGHNA and CDR2 YSLEER. This CDR3 region has 15 residues. The CDR3, as DNA: TGCGCCAGCAGCCAAATGGACAGGGGAAGGTACGAGCAGTACTTC. This gives the protein CASSQMDRGRYEQYF.

Ten or more counts support this clonotype. V and J are TRBV27 and TRBJ1-1; D remains ambiguous. The germline V and J ends were trimmed by 0 bases and 5 bases, with 7 bases remaining between them. The CDR3 length is 13 residues. CDR1 MNHEY and CDR2 SMNVEV come from the germline V gene (reference sequence). Here the CDR3 DNA reads TGTGCCAGCAGTTTATCGGTAGTGACTGAAGCTTTCTTT. This sequence encodes CASSLSVVTEAFF.

This clonotype was seen ten or more times. The gene calls are TRBV13 and TRBJ2-3, with unresolved D. Trimming removed 4 bases from V and 0 bases from J, with 20 bases in between. Germline CDR1 is PRHDT and CDR2 is FYEKMQ (reference sequence). This CDR3 region has 18 residues. The CDR3 DNA sequence: TGTGCCAGCAGCTCCGGCAGAGTTCACCTTACTAGCACAGATACGCAGTATTTT. As protein: CASSSGRVHLTSTDTQYF.

This clonotype was counted ten times or more. The chain is built from TRBV14 and TRBJ2-3; 8 bases are shared with TRBD2. Germline CDR1 SGHDN, CDR2 FVKESK. The CDR3 is 14 residues long. The V and J ends lost 4 bases and 8 bases, in that order; junction bases with no gene match: 8. The CDR3 nucleotides read TGTGCCAGCAGCCTACTAGCGGCGGGAGGTACGCAGTATTTT. Amino acid sequence: CASSLLAAGGTQYF.

Details on this clonotype: A much larger clonotype is one base distant, so this may be a read error. In DNA form, the CDR3 reads TGTGCCAGCAGCAACGGACAGGGAAATGGCCAGCCCCGGCATTTT. Its protein product is CASSNGQGNGQPRHF. The chain employs TRBV3-1 and TRBJ1-5; 8 bases fit TRBD1. The germline V gene has CDR1 LGHDT and CDR2 YNNKEL (reference sequence). The CDR3 has 15 residues.

With respect to this clonotype: A much larger clone sits a single nucleotide away, making a read error possible. The chain couples TRBV4-1 to TRBJ1-2; TRBD1 matches at 7 bases. CDR1 is MGHRA and CDR2 is YSYEKL in the germline V gene. The CDR3 contains 16 residues. The CDR3 nucleotides read TGCGCCAGCGGCCAAGATAGTTGGGGACAGAACTATGGCTACACCTTC. This translates into CASGQDSWGQNYGYTF.

This clonotype came up many times. The V call is TRBV4-2, the J call TRBJ2-7, with 11 positions matching TRBD2. With 1 base clipped from V and 10 bases from J, the junction kept 6 bases outside the gene matches. Per the germline V gene, CDR1 is LGHNA and CDR2 is YNFKEQ. The CDR3 extends over 14 amino acids. The CDR3 here is CASSQGLAGGYQYF. Here the CDR3 DNA reads TGTGCCAGCAGCCAAGGGCTAGCGGGAGGTTATCAGTACTTC.

The chain's CDR3 is CASSQDPGLAGGFQETQYF. The CDR3 DNA sequence: TGTGCCAGCAGCCAAGACCCGGGACTAGCGGGAGGCTTCCAAGAGACCCAGTACTTC. The rearrangement joins TRBV3-1 to TRBJ2-5; 15 bases are shared with TRBD2. After removal of 0 bases from V and 1 base from J, the junction contained 6 bases not matched to a gene. Germline CDR1 LGHDT, CDR2 YNNKEL (reference sequence). The CDR3 covers 19 residues.

This chain connects TRBV21-1 to TRBJ2-5; the D segment call TRBD1 is taken from the table without a DNA check. TRBV21-1 is assigned pseudogene status. CDR3 length equals 14 residues. The CDR3 reads CASSKAGGQETQYF. The CDR3 bases are TGTGCCAGCAGCAAAGCTGGGGGACAAGAGACCCAGTACTTC.

V gene TRBV7-9 combines with J gene TRBJ1-3, with 9 bases that match TRBD1. V gave up 8 bases and J gave up 0 bases; unmatched junction bases: 20. Looked up from germline, CDR1 is SEHNR and CDR2 is FQNEAQ (reference sequence). There are 20 residues in the CDR3. The CDR3 nucleotides read TGTGCCAGCGGGGATAGTCGCTCTGGGGGGACAGGGAACTCTGGAAACACCATATATTTT. Its protein is CASGDSRSGGTGNSGNTIYF.

The chain has TRBV20-1 and TRBJ2-7; a possible D gene is TRBD1 (5 bases). Germline V lookup: CDR1 DFQATT, CDR2 SNEGSKA (reference sequence). Trimming took off 1 base at V and 3 bases at J, with 13 bases between the two ends. This CDR3 is 14 amino acids long. CDR3 sequence reads: CSARGSRALYEQYF. The CDR3 DNA reads TGCAGTGCTAGAGGAAGCAGGGCCCTCTACGAGCAGTACTTC.

This sequence joins TRBV6-2 or TRBV6-3 and TRBJ1-2, with 7 bases aligning to TRBD1. Trimming cost V 2 bases and J 4 bases; bases outside gene matches: 19. The germline V gene has CDR1 MNHEY and CDR2 SVGEGT. The CDR3 length is 19 residues. In DNA form, the CDR3 reads TGTGCCAGCAGTTACAGAGACGAAAAAACACAGGGGTACGGCTATGGCTACACCTTC. This codes for CASSYRDEKTQGYGYGYTF.

This clonotype was recorded once. A much bigger clone sits one base away, suggesting this may be a read error. This chain links TRBV20-1 with TRBJ2-7; 10 bases map to TRBD2. Per the germline V gene, CDR1 is DFQATT and CDR2 is SNEGSKA (reference sequence). This CDR3 contains 15 residues. The CDR3 nucleotides are TGCGGTGCTAGTGCCGGGACTAGCGATACCTACGAGCAGTACTTC. Translation gives CGASAGTSDTYEQYF.

The rearrangement joins TRBV11-2 to TRBJ1-1; the D gene is possibly TRBD1 (5 bases). The CDR3 spans 16 residues. Looked up from germline, CDR1 is SGHAT and CDR2 is FQNNGV. The germline V and J ends were trimmed by 4 bases and 8 bases, with 23 bases remaining between them. The DNA for the CDR3 is TGTGCCAGCAGCTCACAGAGGACGTACCGGGACGCAGAAGCTTTCTTT. Amino acid sequence: CASSSQRTYRDAEAFF.

This sequence joins TRBV7-9 and TRBJ2-7; TRBD2 is a possible D gene (5 bases). The CDR3 sequence is 15 residues long. V was pared by 5 bases and J by 2 bases, with 16 bases between. Germline CDR1 reads SEHNR; CDR2 reads FQNEAQ (reference sequence). CDR3 in amino acids: CASSQEGKRTYEQYF. The CDR3, as DNA: TGTGCCAGCAGCCAAGAGGGTAAAAGGACCTACGAGCAGTACTTC.

Remarks on this clonotype: A much larger clone differs by one base, so this may be a read error. The V call is TRBV6-1, the J call TRBJ2-3; possible D gene TRBD1, 5 bases. CDR1 is MNHNS and CDR2 is SASEGT in the germline V gene. The CDR3 has 14 amino acids. Trimming took off 2 bases at V and 8 bases at J, with 14 bases between the two ends. In nucleotides, the CDR3 is TGTGCCAGCAGTGAACTGGGGCTCGCGGCTACGCAGTATTTT. It specifies CASSELGLAATQYF.

The table lists this clonotype with a few counts. CDR3 protein: CSVTVSTYNEQFF. CDR3 bases: TGCAGCGTGACGGTGTCAACTTACAATGAGCAGTTCTTC. The chain uses TRBV29-1 and TRBJ2-1; unclear D gene. Trimming cost V 6 bases and J 4 bases, with 13 bases left between them. Per the germline V gene, CDR1 is SQVTM and CDR2 is ANQGSEA. CDR3 size: 13 residues.

This clonotype has only a few counts. The gene calls are TRBV4-3 and TRBJ1-3; no clear D. Trimming pared 0 bases from V and 2 bases from J, leaving 11 bases between. The CDR3 is made up of 16 amino acids. Per the germline V gene, CDR1 is LGHNA and CDR2 is YSLEER. CDR3 in amino acids: CASSQDSRTTGNTIYF. As DNA, the CDR3 is TGCGCCAGCAGCCAAGACAGCCGAACCACTGGAAACACCATATATTTT.

Many counts were recorded for this clonotype. Relative to the germline gene, one junction end is altered; a read error may explain this. The rearrangement links TRBV27 to TRBJ2-7; TRBD1 agrees at 9 bases. The CDR3 covers 15 residues. Germline V gives CDR1 MNHEY, CDR2 SMNVEV (reference sequence). This chain's CDR3 is CASSLSGQGSYEQYF. CDR3 nucleotide sequence: TGTGCCAGCAGCTTATCAGGACAGGGGTCCTACGAGCAGTACTTC.

As for this clonotype: This may be a read error, as it is one base from a much larger clone. The CDR3 nucleotides are TGTGCCAGCAGCCCAAAGGGACCAAGCGCCGACGAGCAGTACTTC. This translates into CASSPKGPSADEQYF. This chain joins TRBV7-9 and TRBJ2-7; D may correspond to TRBD1 or TRBD2 (5 bases each). There are 15 residues in the CDR3. Germline CDR1 and CDR2: SEHNR and FQNEAQ (reference sequence). V was trimmed by 5 bases and J by 5 bases, leaving 19 bases between them.

This chain joins TRBV7-6 and TRBJ2-2; weak D call: TRBD2 (6 bases). Trimming left V 1 base short and J 5 bases short, with 11 bases between. The CDR3 totals 15 residues. Germline CDR1 and CDR2: SGHVS and FNYEAQ. This CDR3 reads CASSLGAEGTGELFF. As DNA, the CDR3 is TGTGCCAGCAGCTTAGGGGCGGAGGGGACCGGGGAGCTGTTTTTT.